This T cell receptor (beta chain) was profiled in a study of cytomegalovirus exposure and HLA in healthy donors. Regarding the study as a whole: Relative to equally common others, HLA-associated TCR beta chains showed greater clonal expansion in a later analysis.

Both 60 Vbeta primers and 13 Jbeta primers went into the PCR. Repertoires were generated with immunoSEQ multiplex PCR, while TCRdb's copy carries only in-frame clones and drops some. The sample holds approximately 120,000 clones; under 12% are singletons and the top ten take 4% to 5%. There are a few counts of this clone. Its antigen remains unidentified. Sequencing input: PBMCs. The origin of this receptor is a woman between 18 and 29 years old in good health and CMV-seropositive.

CDR3 protein: CAWSAGLIHYEQYF. The CDR3 coding sequence is TGTGCCTGGAGTGCTGGGCTGATACACTACGAGCAGTACTTC. J is TRBJ2-7 and V is TRBV30; D uncertain. This CDR3 comprises 14 residues. Germline loops: CDR1 GTSNPN, CDR2 SVGIG (reference sequence). Trimming shortened V by 1 base and J by 3 bases, and 13 bases separated the two germline ends.